This T cell receptor (beta chain) appears in the sequencing data of a study of hypomethylating agent response in myelodysplastic syndrome. V dropped 6 bases and J dropped 5; count of bases not matched to a gene: 4. The CDR3 contains 13 residues. CDR1 is MNHNS, CDR2 SASEGT, per germline. Sequenced by immunoSEQ multiplex PCR; TCRdb stores in-frame clones only, minus some. Counted here are fewer than 7,500 clones, roughly 80% occurring once; the ten biggest clones make up around a quarter. This chain joins TRBV6-1 and TRBJ1-5; 7 bases align to TRBD1. This specimen consisted of bone marrow, obtained before or after starting hypomethylating agent treatment for myelodysplastic syndrome (not recorded which). The sequence derives from a human donor with myelodysplastic syndrome. The CDR3 here is CASRWQGDQPQHF. The CDR3 nucleotides are TGTGCCAGCAGATGGCAGGGGGATCAGCCCCAGCATTTT.